Below are 14 T cell receptor beta chains sequenced from a single sample in a study of vaccination and CD4 T cells after COVID-19. No antigens are known for them. Time point indicated: late sampling 161 to 241 days after vaccination in a few convalescent patients. Treatment indicated: approximately 9-day PBMC culture with coronavirus spike peptide pools or control peptides (ViraFEST assay). CD4+ T cells that had been cultured provided DNA sequenced with the Oncomine TCR Beta short-read assay. TCRdb independently ran MiXCR on the PCR reads; one entry per CDR3 protein. The sample has about 25,000 distinct CDR3 sequences, 25% to 35% seen once. The material was CD4+ T cells from blood, cultured in vitro, obtained about 7 months after SARS-CoV-2 vaccination. The origin of the receptors is a human donor who had recovered from COVID-19.

This chain uses TRBV20-1 with TRBJ2-1; TRBD1 is a possible D gene (5 bases). CDR1 is DFQATT and CDR2 is SNEGSKA in the germline V gene (reference sequence). The CDR3 extends over 13 amino acids. Trimming took 6 bases from V and 6 from J, leaving 15 bases between them. The CDR3 protein is CSAPPPGINEQFF. CDR3 nucleotide sequence: TGCAGTGCCCCGCCGCCAGGGATCAATGAGCAGTTCTTC.

The chain joins TRBV7-2 to TRBJ2-1; either TRBD1 or TRBD2 may fit D (5 bases each). Per the germline V gene, CDR1 is SGHTA and CDR2 is FQGNSA. This CDR3 is 14 amino acids long. V was shortened by 6 bases and J by 4 bases, with 13 bases between the two germline ends. In DNA, the CDR3 is TGTGCCAGCAGTCCAGGGCGGAGGTACAATGAGCAGTTCTTC. Amino acids: CASSPGRRYNEQFF.

This chain links TRBV20-1 with TRBJ1-1, with 7 bases identical to TRBD1. The CDR3 is 15 residues long. V was clipped by 5 bases and J by 6 bases; unmatched bases: 15. The germline V gene encodes CDR1 DFQATT and CDR2 SNEGSKA (reference sequence). The CDR3 DNA reads as TGCAGTGCTTATACCGACAGGGAGGAATTTCCTGAAGCTTTCTTT. As protein: CSAYTDREEFPEAFF.

This clonotype has a count of ten or more. V and J are TRBV7-2 and TRBJ2-5, with D uncertain. Germline V gene sequence: CDR1 SGHTA, CDR2 FQGNSA. The CDR3 contains 11 residues. Trimming took off 4 bases at V and 1 base at J, with 1 base between the two ends. DNA of the CDR3: TGTGCCAGCAGCTCCCAAGAGACCCAGTACTTC. Protein: CASSSQETQYF. Full variable domain (rest looked up from reference TRBV7-2 and TRBJ2-5): GAGVSQSPSNKVTEKGKDVELRCDPISGHTALYWYRQSLGQGLEFLIYFQGNSAPDKSGLPSDRFSAERTGGSVSTLTIQRTQQEDSAVYLCASSSQETQYFGPGTRLLVL.

This sequence joins TRBV10-3 and TRBJ2-3; TRBD1 is a possible D gene (5 bases). V was cut by 10 bases and J by 0 bases, with 8 bases left in between. The germline V gene encodes CDR1 ENHRY and CDR2 SYGVKD. The CDR3 covers 12 residues. The DNA of the CDR3 is TGTGCCACCAGGGCTAGCACAGATACGCAGTATTTT. Translated, it gives CATRASTDTQYF.

The chain couples TRBV6-1 to TRBJ2-7; the D call may be TRBD1 or TRBD2 (5 bases each). The V end lost 4 bases, the J end lost 0 bases, and 19 bases lay between the germline ends. The CDR3 has 17 amino acids. The V gene's germline CDR1 is MNHNS and CDR2 SASEGT. In DNA, the CDR3 is TGTGCCAGCAGTGCCCTGTCGGGGCAGGGCCTCTCCTACGAGCAGTACTTC. Its translation is CASSALSGQGLSYEQYF.

This clonotype was found a few times. V usage is TRBV28 and J usage is TRBJ2-7; no reliable D call. The CDR3 runs to 12 residues. The V end lost 3 bases, the J end lost 6 bases, and 9 bases lay between the germline ends. The germline V gene has CDR1 MDHEN and CDR2 SYDVKM. For the CDR3, the DNA is TGTGCCAGCAGTTTTCTAAGAGTCGAGCAGTACTTC. It is translated as CASSFLRVEQYF.

This clonotype has just a few counts. The rearrangement uses TRBV24-1 and TRBJ2-5; 10 nucleotides agree with TRBD1. The V and J ends lost 2 bases and 5 bases, in that order; junction bases with no gene match: 7. The CDR3 is 16 amino acids. Germline-derived CDR1 and CDR2 are KGHDR and SFDVKD. CDR3 loop: CATSDSWGTGVETQYF. In DNA form, the CDR3 reads TGTGCCACCAGTGATTCCTGGGGGACAGGGGTGGAGACCCAGTACTTC.

In its sample, this clonotype was seen a few times. The V call is TRBV28, the J call TRBJ2-1; D unclear. The DNA end is more similar to TRBJ2-7, so the J call may be wrong. Germline values: CDR1 MDHEN, CDR2 SYDVKM. This CDR3 is 13 amino acids long. CDR3 bases: TGTGCCAGCAACGCAGCTCAAAGGTACGAGCAGTACTTC. It yields the protein CASNAAQRYEQYF.

V usage is TRBV20-1 and J usage is TRBJ2-1; TRBD1 matches 12 bases. V lost 5 bases to trimming and J lost 4 bases; unmatched junction nucleotides: 12. CDR1 and CDR2 (germline): DFQATT, SNEGSKA (reference sequence). There are 17 residues in the CDR3. CDR3 DNA: TGCAGTGCTCCGAACGGCCGGGACAGGGGGCAGTACAATGAGCAGTTCTTC. This gives the protein CSAPNGRDRGQYNEQFF.

This clonotype was seen just once. The V gene is TRBV2, the J gene TRBJ2-7, with 10 bases that match TRBD2. V lost 0 bases to trimming and J lost 2 bases; unmatched junction nucleotides: 1. This CDR3 has 15 amino acids. Looked up from germline, CDR1 is SNHLY and CDR2 is FYNNEI. The CDR3 here is CASSEAGLAAYEQYF. CDR3 nucleotides: TGTGCCAGCAGTGAAGCCGGACTAGCGGCCTACGAGCAGTACTTC.

The J gene is TRBJ2-3, the V gene TRBV28, with unresolved D. The V gene's germline CDR1 is MDHEN and CDR2 SYDVKM. CDR3 length equals 14 residues. The V end was cut by 3 bases, the J end by 6 bases, with 13 bases between. The CDR3 DNA sequence: TGTGCCAGCAGTTTCCCCTCCCCCAGGGATACGCAGTATTTT. This sequence encodes CASSFPSPRDTQYF. The variable domain in full, with the rest retrieved from reference TRBV28 and TRBJ2-3, is DVKVTQSSRYLVKRTGEKVFLECVQDMDHENMFWYRQDPGLGLRLIYFSYDVKMKEKGDIPEGYSVSREKKERFSLILESASTNQTSMYLCASSFPSPRDTQYFGPGTRLTVL.

This clonotype was seen a few times. The V call is TRBV7-2, the J call TRBJ2-1; D gene unclear. The ends were cut back, 1 base at V and 15 bases at J, with 16 bases in the middle. This CDR3 region has 13 residues. The germline V gene encodes CDR1 SGHTA and CDR2 FQGNSA. For the CDR3, the DNA is TGTGCCAGCAGCTTAGATGGGCGTATGGGCAGGTTCTTC. It codes for CASSLDGRMGRFF.

The chain has TRBV10-1 and TRBJ2-7; D ambiguous. Trimming stripped 3 bases from V and 6 bases from J, with 9 bases between. Germline V gene sequence: CDR1 WNHNN, CDR2 SYGVQD (reference sequence). The CDR3 consists of 12 residues. CDR3 sequence (DNA): TGCGCCAGCAGTGATCTGTTCTCCGAGCAGTACTTC. This codes for CASSDLFSEQYF.